This T cell receptor (beta chain) was sequenced during a study of graft-versus-host responses after intestinal transplantation. Study conclusions and caveats: Declining HvG levels early post-transplant were linked to peak circulating GvH clone levels.

This CDR3 region has 16 residues. Germline V gene lookup returns CDR1 LNHDA and CDR2 SQIVND (reference sequence). V was trimmed by 5 bases and J by 1 base, leaving 16 bases between them. As regards this clone: No antigen is known for it.

This table comes from immunoSEQ multiplex PCR, and its TCRdb copy is limited to in-frame clones, with some not included. The table includes approximately 79,000 clones, 82% detected once. This TCR was recovered from a human donor who received an intestinal transplant. V gene TRBV19 combines with J gene TRBJ2-3, with a weak D call TRBD2 (6 bases). The sequenced sample was unstimulated CD4+ T cells sorted from spleen or lymph node cells, obtained before intestinal transplant. CDR3 sequence reads: CASSPYRGLGTDTQYF. CDR3 DNA: TGTGCCAGTAGTCCGTACCGGGGGTTGGGCACAGATACGCAGTATTTT.